The clone carrying this T cell receptor (beta chain) was picked up one time. The length of the CDR3 is 13 residues. Germline V gene data show CDR1 as MNHEY and CDR2 as SVGAGI. J gave up 10 bases and V 5 bases, and 9 bases lay outside the gene matches. The data belong to a study of cytomegalovirus exposure and HLA in healthy donors. PCR primers comprised 60 Vbeta and 13 Jbeta primers. This table comes from immunoSEQ multiplex PCR, and its TCRdb copy is limited to in-frame clones, with some not included. The top ten clones hold 4.2% of a sample with 90,000 to 120,000 clones, 70% to 85% of them seen once.

The receptor's source is a male donor in good health and CMV-seronegative. Material: PBMCs. V gene TRBV6-5 combines with J gene TRBJ1-2, with 8 bases matching TRBD1. CDR3 loop: CASSRTGPKDYTF. The CDR3 DNA reads TGTGCCAGCAGTAGGACAGGGCCCAAGGACTACACCTTC.